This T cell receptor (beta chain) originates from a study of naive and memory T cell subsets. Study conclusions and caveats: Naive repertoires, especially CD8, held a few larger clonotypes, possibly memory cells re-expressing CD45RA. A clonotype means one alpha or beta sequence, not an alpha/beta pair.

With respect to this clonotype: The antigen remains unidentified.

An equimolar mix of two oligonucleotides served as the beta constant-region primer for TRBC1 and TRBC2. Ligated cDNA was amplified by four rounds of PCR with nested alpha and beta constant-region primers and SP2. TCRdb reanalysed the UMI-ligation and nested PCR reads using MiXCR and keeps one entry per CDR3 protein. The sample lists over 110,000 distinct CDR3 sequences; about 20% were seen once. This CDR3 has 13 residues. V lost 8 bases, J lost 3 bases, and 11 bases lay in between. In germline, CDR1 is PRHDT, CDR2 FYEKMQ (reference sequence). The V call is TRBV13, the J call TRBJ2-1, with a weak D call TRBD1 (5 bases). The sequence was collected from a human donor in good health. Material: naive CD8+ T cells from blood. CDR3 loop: CASAGQHYNEQFF. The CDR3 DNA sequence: TGTGCCAGCGCTGGACAACACTACAATGAGCAGTTCTTC.